This T cell receptor (beta chain) was profiled in a study of blood T cell repertoires in COVID-19 (dated by TCRdb to the early 2020s). For context, the study as a whole: The collaborator samples originated in the United States, Italy and Spain and spanned the acute and convalescent phases of COVID-19. HLA class I and class II types, where available, came from metadata supplied by the sample provider rather than from assay-based typing. The material from the prospective study consisted of cDNA or gDNA derived from T cells, B-cell-depleted T cells, or PBMCs. A freely available public database, intended as a resource for researchers studying the immune response to SARS-CoV-2, is where the repertoires were released. Samples were obtained from the ongoing ImmuneRACE study (first 160 participants) and from about 1,300 subjects provided by 6 global collaborators. The dataset comprised deeply sampled blood TCRbeta repertoires from subjects exposed to, actively infected with, or recovered from COVID-19. Sample metadata almost always included a de-identified subject ID, COVID-19 status, age in years and sex.

There are 15 amino acids in the CDR3, from cysteine to phenylalanine inclusive. Of all the DNA, just the CDR3 is kept, 45 bases in frame from base 1. According to the germline V gene, CDR1 reads SGDLS and CDR2 reads YYNGEE. Relative to germline, V is missing 5 bases and J is missing 7 bases, with 8 bases of the junction outside any gene match. Collaborating institutions collected whole blood in K2EDTA tubes following their own protocols. For TCRbeta analysis, collaborators shipped samples in one of three forms: frozen whole blood, isolated PBMCs, or DNA extracted from either of those sample types. As concerns this clone: No antigen is known for it. Base qualities are not recorded, but no much larger clone differs from it by a single base.

Results and caveats for the whole study, not just this receptor: How much clinical and demographic metadata was included differed by source and by participant, and the metadata was provided uncurated.

TCRbeta CDR3 regions were amplified from genomic DNA by means of the immunoSEQ Assay, a bias-controlled multiplex PCR. The authors' pipeline ran thus. Nucleated cell counts per sample were estimated from amplification of reference gene primers within the assay. Sequence reads were collapsed and filtered to measure the absolute abundance of every unique TCRbeta CDR3 rearrangement. For each sample, productive Simpson clonality was calculated as the square root of Simpson's diversity index across productive rearrangements. TCRdb stores this immuneACCESS table with in-frame sequences only. Part of the clones is absent; in the studies checked, under half of the shortfall reflects unresolved V genes, and no reason is known for the rest. V and J calls and clone size come straight from that table; D and trimming were deduced from the DNA. For this sample there are about 280,000 clones; 80% to 90% appear just once. Of the sample, approximately 9.9% is held by the ten largest clones.

Material: peripheral blood. This clonotype was obtained from a woman in her seventies with acute or convalescent COVID-19. The V and J genes are TRBV9 and TRBJ2-1; a stretch of 11 junction bases matches TRBD2. The CDR3 region has the sequence CASRDLAGGRNEQFF. In nucleotides, the sequence is TGTGCCAGCAGGGACCTAGCGGGGGGACGGAATGAGCAGTTCTTC.